This T cell receptor (beta chain) is from a study of response to subunit inactivated influenza vaccine. Findings and limits, study-wide: Authors proposed each seasonal influenza vaccination draws in few new T cells.

A single record per CDR3 protein comes from TCRdb applying MiXCR to the RT-PCR reads. There are 500,000 or so distinct CDR3 sequences in the sample; 9.5% to 13% occur only once, and about 12% lies in the top ten. Germline V gene lookup returns CDR1 KGHDR and CDR2 SFDVKD. V shed 1 base and J shed 6 bases, with 12 bases lying between them. This CDR3 has 15 amino acids. To note about this clonotype: Its antigen is currently unknown.

The J gene is TRBJ2-1, the V gene TRBV24-1, with D possibly being TRBD2 (5 bases). The specimen comprised PBMCs from blood, sampled roughly 46 days after vaccination. The clonotype was recovered from a man aged 50 or older who received an inactivated influenza vaccine. In DNA, the CDR3 is TGTGCCACCAGTGATTTAGGAGGTGGGCTCAATGAGCAGTTCTTC. Protein: CATSDLGGGLNEQFF.